This entry lists 24 T cell receptor beta chains sequenced from one sample in a study of neurological immune-mediated disorders. TCRdb ran MiXCR on the 5' RACE reads and lists one entry per CDR3 protein. The sample holds about 21,000 distinct CDR3 sequences; roughly 15% are singletons and the top ten take roughly 15%. Sequencing was carried out using PBMCs. These TCRs come from a female donor with HTLV-1-associated myelopathy (HAM/TSP).

In its sample, this clonotype was seen many times. An end of the junction differs from the germline gene, which may be a read error. The chain recombines TRBV12-3 or TRBV12-4 with TRBJ2-1; D unclear. The CDR3 consists of 13 residues. The CDR3: CASSLHSYNEEFF. CDR3 in DNA: TGTGCCAGCAGTTTACACTCCTACAATGAGGAGTTCTTC.

The rearrangement uses TRBV3-1 and TRBJ2-7; D is undetermined. CDR1 and CDR2 (germline): LGHDT, YNNKEL (reference sequence). V lost 8 bases, J lost 4 bases, and 12 bases lay in between. The CDR3 sequence is 12 residues long. The CDR3 coding sequence is TGTGCCAGCCAAGCTCCAAGGTACGAGCAGTACTTC. It yields the protein CASQAPRYEQYF.

This clonotype was picked up many times. The gene calls are TRBV27 and TRBJ1-6, with D unclear. There are 15 residues in the CDR3. The V gene lost 5 bases and the J gene lost 4 bases, with 12 bases spanning the gap. Germline V gene data show CDR1 as MNHEY and CDR2 as SMNVEV (reference sequence). The CDR3: CASSPRSQYNSPLHF. CDR3 nucleotides: TGTGCCAGCAGTCCAAGGTCGCAGTATAATTCACCCCTCCACTTT.

This clonotype was picked up many times. This chain uses TRBV25-1 with TRBJ2-7; D may be TRBD1 or TRBD2 (6 bases each). The V gene's germline CDR1 is MGHDK and CDR2 SYGVNS. The CDR3 totals 13 residues. With 3 bases removed from V and 3 bases from J, the gap between germline ends came to 9 bases. CDR3 protein: CASSEGGFYEQYF. The CDR3 nucleotides are TGTGCCAGCAGTGAGGGGGGCTTCTACGAGCAGTACTTC.

This clonotype was detected many times. This chain joins TRBV7-9 and TRBJ2-5; 9 bases are a match to TRBD2. The CDR3 extends over 14 amino acids. Trimming took 7 bases from V and 7 from J; bases not matched to a gene: 10. Germline V lookup: CDR1 SEHNR, CDR2 FQNEAQ (reference sequence). The CDR3 region is CASIGTSRDGTQYF. The CDR3 bases are TGTGCCAGCATCGGGACTAGCAGGGACGGGACCCAGTACTTC.

The chain is built from TRBV20-1 and TRBJ1-1; D is ambiguous. Trimming took 3 bases from V and 11 from J, leaving 25 bases between them. CDR3 length: 15 amino acids. From germline, CDR1 is DFQATT and CDR2 SNEGSKA (reference sequence). The CDR3 reads CSASFTSGNEQWAFF. For the CDR3, the DNA is TGCAGTGCTAGCTTTACTAGCGGCAACGAGCAGTGGGCTTTCTTT.

V usage is TRBV12-3 or TRBV12-4 and J usage is TRBJ2-1, with D perhaps matching TRBD1 (5 bases). V gave up 5 bases and J gave up 8 bases, with 7 bases separating them. The CDR3 totals 11 residues. CDR3 amino acids: CASSPRDEQFF. CDR3 sequence (DNA): TGTGCCAGCAGTCCCAGGGATGAGCAGTTCTTC.

The table lists this clonotype with many counts. This sequence joins TRBV12-3 or TRBV12-4 and TRBJ2-3; D possibly corresponds to TRBD2 (6 bases). The CDR3 contains 15 residues. Trimming stripped 8 bases from V and 1 base from J, with 16 bases between. The CDR3 nucleotides are TGTGCCAGCGCCCCCCTCCGACTAGGCACAGATACGCAGTATTTT. This gives the protein CASAPLRLGTDTQYF.

This clonotype was seen repeatedly, ten times or more. The chain links TRBV20-1 to TRBJ2-5; D gene uncertain. From germline, CDR1 is DFQATT and CDR2 SNEGSKA (reference sequence). This CDR3 contains 13 residues. Trimming removed 1 base at V and 3 bases at J, with 9 bases between. This CDR3 reads CSARGANKETQYF. CDR3 DNA: TGCAGTGCTAGAGGCGCGAATAAAGAGACCCAGTACTTC.

There are a few counts of this clonotype. The rearrangement uses TRBV7-9 and TRBJ2-7, with no clear D. Trimming took 2 bases from V and 6 from J, leaving 8 bases between them. There are 12 residues in the CDR3. Germline V lookup: CDR1 SEHNR, CDR2 FQNEAQ (reference sequence). The CDR3: CASSLPVGEQYF. As DNA, the CDR3 is TGTGCCAGCAGCTTACCAGTAGGCGAGCAGTACTTC.

The table lists this clonotype with many counts. The chain has TRBV11-2 and TRBJ2-1; TRBD2 matches 8 bases. V lost 2 bases to trimming and J lost 3 bases; unmatched junction nucleotides: 9. Germline values: CDR1 SGHAT, CDR2 FQNNGV. This CDR3 is built from 17 residues. The CDR3 here is CASSLLGAGGDYNEQFF. CDR3 in DNA: TGTGCCAGCAGCTTACTCGGTGCGGGAGGCGACTACAATGAGCAGTTCTTC.

The chain links TRBV20-1 to TRBJ2-3, with a tentative D call TRBD2 (7 bases). The CDR3 is 16 residues long. Trimming left V 6 bases short and J 1 base short, with 20 bases between. Germline V CDR1 and CDR2: DFQATT, SNEGSKA (reference sequence). CDR3 in DNA: TGCAGTGCAGATGAGGGGGGGGCGCGGGGCACAGATACGCAGTATTTT. This encodes CSADEGGARGTDTQYF.

This clonotype was recorded at least ten times. The rearrangement joins TRBV6-5 to TRBJ2-7, with D hard to call. With 6 bases removed from V and 4 bases from J, the gap between germline ends came to 13 bases. This CDR3 spans 13 amino acids. Germline CDR1 is MNHEY and CDR2 is SVGAGI. DNA for the CDR3: TGTGCCAGCAGCCGTGAAACTTCATACGAGCAGTACTTC. Amino acid sequence: CASSRETSYEQYF.

This clonotype has a count of ten or more. The chain uses TRBV20-1 and TRBJ2-5, with 11 nucleotides matching TRBD2. J was trimmed by 3 bases and V by 0 bases; bases with no gene match: 9. The germline gives CDR1 DFQATT, CDR2 SNEGSKA (reference sequence). This CDR3 comprises 17 residues. In DNA, the CDR3 is TGCAGTGCTAGAGATATGGCTAGCGGGGGGTACAAAGAGACCCAGTACTTC. It codes for CSARDMASGGYKETQYF.

This clonotype is labeled as medium-sized. The gene calls are TRBV4-1 and TRBJ2-7; D unclear. Germline V gene lookup returns CDR1 MGHRA and CDR2 YSYEKL. Trimming took 1 base from V and 3 from J, leaving 7 bases between them. The CDR3 length is 13 residues. The CDR3 loop is CASSQGSDYEQYF. The DNA for the CDR3 is TGCGCCAGCAGCCAAGGAAGTGACTACGAGCAGTACTTC.

This clonotype was observed many times. The rearrangement uses TRBV24-1 and TRBJ2-5, with 8 positions matching TRBD1. Trimming cost V 4 bases and J 4 bases; bases outside gene matches: 7. This CDR3 is 15 amino acids long. Germline values: CDR1 KGHDR, CDR2 SFDVKD. In DNA, the CDR3 is TGTGCCACCAGTGAAGCAGGGGGCAGGGGAGAGACCCAGTACTTC. This sequence encodes CATSEAGGRGETQYF.

This clonotype is labeled medium-sized (0.01 to 0.1%). This sequence joins TRBV20-1 and TRBJ2-7, with 7 bases identical to TRBD1. Per the germline V gene, CDR1 is DFQATT and CDR2 is SNEGSKA (reference sequence). The length of the CDR3 is 15 residues. J lost 1 base, V lost 4 bases, and 10 bases had no gene match. The CDR3 DNA is TGCAGTGCTAAGGTCGACAGGGCGCTATCCTACGAGCAGTACTTC. It encodes CSAKVDRALSYEQYF.

The chain carries TRBV20-1 and TRBJ2-7; TRBD1 is a possible D gene (5 bases). CDR3 size: 12 residues. The V end was cut by 0 bases, the J end by 6 bases, with 9 bases between. Germline lookup yields CDR1 DFQATT and CDR2 SNEGSKA (reference sequence). DNA of the CDR3: TGCAGTGCTAGAGATTCAGGGTCCGAGCAGTACTTC. Residues: CSARDSGSEQYF.

This clonotype showed up just a few times. This chain uses TRBV6-6 with TRBJ2-1, with 9 bases aligning to TRBD2. With 6 bases clipped from V and 0 bases from J, the junction kept 6 bases outside the gene matches. The CDR3 loop spans 16 amino acids. Per the germline V gene, CDR1 is MNHNY and CDR2 is SVGAGI (reference sequence). CDR3 nucleotides: TGTGCCAGCAGCCTCCCTAGCGGGACCTCCTACAATGAGCAGTTCTTC. Its protein is CASSLPSGTSYNEQFF.

This clonotype has a count of ten or more. V usage is TRBV20-1 and J usage is TRBJ2-7, with 8 bases identical to TRBD2. V dropped 7 bases and J dropped 2; count of bases not matched to a gene: 7. Germline CDR1 and CDR2: DFQATT and SNEGSKA (reference sequence). This CDR3 has 13 residues. The CDR3 nucleotides read TGCAGTGTAAAGACCGGGGGGGCCTACGAGCAGTACTTC. It is translated as CSVKTGGAYEQYF.

This clonotype was seen repeatedly, ten times or more. The chain uses TRBV2 and TRBJ2-3; 9 bases fit TRBD2. The CDR3 runs 17 residues. Losses at the gene ends were 2 bases for V and 2 bases for J; bases not matched to a gene: 8. Germline CDR1 is SNHLY and CDR2 is FYNNEI. CDR3 nucleotide sequence: TGTGCCAGCAGTGAACGGCTAGCGGGGAGCTTCACAGATACGCAGTATTTT. Protein sequence: CASSERLAGSFTDTQYF.

This clonotype was found many times. The V call is TRBV5-1, the J call TRBJ2-2; TRBD2 aligns across 7 bases. Germline V CDR1 and CDR2: SGHRS, YFSETQ. Germline trimming cut 1 base from V and 4 bases from J; bases unmatched to any gene: 7. This CDR3 region has 16 residues. CDR3 nucleotides: TGCGCCAGCAGCTTGATATCCGGCGGGAGCACCGGGGAGCTGTTTTTT. Its translation is CASSLISGGSTGELFF.

Ten or more counts support this clonotype. V is TRBV7-2 and J is TRBJ2-5, with D hard to call. The V and J ends lost 1 base and 1 base respectively, with 4 bases between them. CDR1 and CDR2 (germline): SGHTA, FQGNSA. The CDR3 loop spans 13 amino acids. The CDR3 coding sequence is TGTGCCAGCAGCTTAGGCCCCCAAGAGACCCAGTACTTC. Its translation: CASSLGPQETQYF.

The table lists this clonotype with many counts. CDR3 bases: TGCGCCAGCAGCCCGGGACAGAGCTACGAGCAGTACTTC. Its translation: CASSPGQSYEQYF. This chain joins TRBV5-1 and TRBJ2-7, with TRBD1 identical over 7 bases. The CDR3 length is 13 residues. The germline gives CDR1 SGHRS, CDR2 YFSETQ. Unmatched junction bases numbered 4, after V lost 4 bases and J lost 3 bases.